Below are 30 T cell receptor beta chains sequenced from a single sample in a study of T cells after yellow fever vaccination. TCRdb used MiXCR to reprocess the 5' RACE reads, holding one entry per CDR3 protein. This table holds some 320,000 distinct CDR3 sequences, roughly a tenth found once. The source was CD4+ T cells sorted from PBMCs, collected 45 days after the yellow fever booster vaccination. The receptors shown here come from a man aged 18 to 30 who received the YFV17D yellow fever vaccine.

This rearrangement joins TRBV20-1 to TRBJ2-1; 8 bases map to TRBD2. Losses at the gene ends were 7 bases for V and 5 bases for J; bases not matched to a gene: 7. CDR3 length: 13 residues. Looked up from germline, CDR1 is DFQATT and CDR2 is SNEGSKA (reference sequence). Written as DNA, the CDR3 is TGCAGTGGGAGCGGGGGCCTACACAATGAGCAGTTCTTC. Amino acid sequence: CSGSGGLHNEQFF.

This clonotype occurred a few times. The chain carries TRBV11-1 and TRBJ2-5, with no clear D. Germline V gene lookup returns CDR1 SGHAT and CDR2 FQDESV (reference sequence). The CDR3 is 13 residues long. V gave up 2 bases and J gave up 7 bases, with 11 bases separating them. The CDR3 loop reads CASSLLIKGTQYF. CDR3 sequence (DNA): TGTGCCAGCAGCTTACTGATTAAGGGGACCCAGTACTTC.

This clonotype has only a few counts. This sequence joins TRBV7-9 and TRBJ1-2; D ambiguous. The CDR3 contains 13 residues. The germline V and J ends were trimmed by 4 bases and 3 bases, with 9 bases remaining between them. The germline V gene has CDR1 SEHNR and CDR2 FQNEAQ (reference sequence). CDR3: CASSSGLYYGYTF. CDR3 nucleotides: TGTGCCAGCAGCTCCGGGCTCTACTATGGCTACACCTTC. The complete variable domain, with remaining parts taken from reference TRBV7-9 and TRBJ1-2, reads DTGVSQNPRHKITKRGQNVTFRCDPISEHNRLYWYRQTLGQGPEFLTYFQNEAQLEKSRLLSDRFSAERPKGSFSTLEIQRTEQGDSAMYLCASSSGLYYGYTFGSGTRLTVV.

This clonotype was seen more than once but under ten times. The chain combines TRBV18 with TRBJ2-3; D is unclear. Germline CDR1 is KGHSH and CDR2 is LQKENI. The ends were cut back, 6 bases at V and 2 bases at J, with 15 bases in the middle. This CDR3 has 15 amino acids. CDR3 nucleotides: TGTGCCAGCTCCCCCCCATCGTTGGCCACAGATACGCAGTATTTT. Translating gives CASSPPSLATDTQYF.

The CDR3 is CASSLSGGANVLTF. The CDR3 DNA reads as TGTGCCAGCAGCCTTTCGGGTGGGGCCAACGTCCTGACTTTC. J is TRBJ2-6 and V is TRBV9; no reliable D call. The V end was cut by 4 bases, the J end by 3 bases, with 8 bases between. CDR1 SGDLS and CDR2 YYNGEE come from the germline V gene. This CDR3 has 14 residues.

The chain employs TRBV5-1 and TRBJ1-1; D is undetermined. This CDR3 spans 16 amino acids. CDR1 and CDR2 from the germline V gene are SGHRS and YFSETQ. With 4 bases removed from V and 3 bases from J, the gap between germline ends came to 19 bases. CDR3 amino acids: CASSPRALGGHTEAFF. CDR3 sequence (DNA): TGCGCCAGCAGCCCGCGGGCGTTAGGCGGTCACACTGAAGCTTTCTTT. The full variable domain, in which reference TRBV5-1 and TRBJ1-1 provide the parts outside the CDR3, is KAGVTQTPRYLIKTRGQQVTLSCSPISGHRSVSWYQQTPGQGLQFLFEYFSETQRNKGNFPGRFSGRQFSNSRSEMNVSTLELGDSALYLCASSPRALGGHTEAFFGQGTRLTVV.

The rearrangement links TRBV28 to TRBJ1-6; D call uncertain. Trimming took off 5 bases at V and 0 bases at J, with 11 bases between the two ends. Per the germline V gene, CDR1 is MDHEN and CDR2 is SYDVKM. The CDR3 extends over 16 amino acids. CDR3 residues: CASSVGFPSYNSPLHF. DNA of the CDR3: TGTGCCAGCAGTGTAGGATTCCCCTCCTATAATTCACCCCTCCACTTT.

The genes are TRBV7-2 and TRBJ2-3; 7 positions agree with TRBD1. J was trimmed by 0 bases and V by 5 bases; bases with no gene match: 8. Germline CDR1 reads SGHTA; CDR2 reads FQGNSA. CDR3 length: 16 amino acids. In DNA, the CDR3 is TGTGCCAGCAGCGTCGACAGGGTCGCTAGCACAGATACGCAGTATTTT. This gives the protein CASSVDRVASTDTQYF.

This clonotype has a handful of counts. The genes are TRBV12-3 or TRBV12-4 and TRBJ2-3, with no clear D. Trimming pared 2 bases from V and 7 bases from J, leaving 10 bases between. The CDR3 is 13 residues long. CDR3 sequence reads: CASSLMTSNTQYF. In DNA, the CDR3 is TGTGCCAGCAGTTTAATGACCTCAAATACGCAGTATTTT.

The V call is TRBV7-3, the J call TRBJ2-1, with 10 bases aligning to TRBD2. The CDR3 runs to 12 residues. The germline V gene encodes CDR1 SGHTA and CDR2 FQGTGA. Losses at the gene ends were 5 bases for V and 10 bases for J; bases not matched to a gene: 2. CDR3 sequence (DNA): TGTGCCAGCAGCCCGACTAGCGGGGAGCAGTTCTTC. This encodes CASSPTSGEQFF.

The V and J genes are TRBV28 and TRBJ2-1; D is unresolved. There are 15 residues in the CDR3. Germline CDR1 is MDHEN and CDR2 is SYDVKM. V lost 2 bases and J 8 bases, leaving 16 bases between the germline ends. The CDR3 sequence: CASSLVIVSFDEQFF. As DNA, the CDR3 is TGTGCCAGCAGTTTAGTTATTGTTTCGTTCGATGAGCAGTTCTTC.

This clonotype appeared a few times. The V and J genes are TRBV20-1 and TRBJ2-7, with 8 positions matching TRBD2. Trimming removed 6 bases from V and 2 bases from J; junction bases left unmatched: 15. The CDR3 extends over 16 amino acids. Per germline, CDR1 DFQATT and CDR2 SNEGSKA (reference sequence). CDR3: CSARSPGGHNPYEQYV. DNA for the CDR3: TGCAGTGCCCGATCCCCGGGGGGGCATAACCCCTACGAGCAGTACGTC.

V usage is TRBV15 and J usage is TRBJ1-1; perhaps TRBD1 as D (6 bases). Trimming cost V 0 bases and J 3 bases, with 14 bases left between them. CDR1 is LNHNV and CDR2 is YYDKDF in the germline V gene (reference sequence). CDR3 size: 16 residues. The CDR3 here is CATSRDMGRGDTEAFF. CDR3 in DNA: TGTGCCACCAGCAGAGATATGGGAAGGGGGGACACTGAAGCTTTCTTT.

V usage is TRBV7-9 and J usage is TRBJ1-5; tentative D call: TRBD1 (6 bases). CDR3 length: 17 amino acids. From germline, CDR1 is SEHNR and CDR2 FQNEAQ (reference sequence). Trimming removed 5 bases at V and 1 base at J, with 18 bases between. This CDR3 is CASSRSGDYFSNQPQHF. CDR3 bases: TGTGCCAGCAGCAGGTCAGGGGACTACTTCAGCAATCAGCCCCAGCATTTT. Full variable domain (outside the CDR3, taken from reference TRBV7-9 and TRBJ1-5): DTGVSQNPRHKITKRGQNVTFRCDPISEHNRLYWYRQTLGQGPEFLTYFQNEAQLEKSRLLSDRFSAERPKGSFSTLEIQRTEQGDSAMYLCASSRSGDYFSNQPQHFGDGTRLSIL.

V and J are TRBV9 and TRBJ2-5, with D tentatively TRBD1 (5 bases). V gave up 4 bases and J gave up 1 base, with 14 bases separating them. Germline V CDR1 and CDR2: SGDLS, YYNGEE. This CDR3 region has 15 residues. DNA of the CDR3: TGTGCCAGCAGCCCCTGGGGCTACCTCCAAGAGACCCAGTACTTC. This encodes CASSPWGYLQETQYF.

J is TRBJ2-3 and V is TRBV9; D gene unclear. The CDR3 extends over 12 amino acids. The V gene lost 3 bases and the J gene lost 6 bases, with 8 bases spanning the gap. Germline V CDR1 and CDR2: SGDLS, YYNGEE. CDR3 loop: CASSAQRDTQYF. The CDR3 nucleotides are TGTGCCAGCAGCGCGCAGAGGGATACGCAGTATTTT.

The chain joins TRBV12-3 or TRBV12-4 to TRBJ2-5; D remains unclear. This CDR3 region has 14 residues. The CDR3 sequence: CAIQDSRRNSAQYF. For the CDR3, the DNA is TGTGCTATCCAAGATTCCCGCCGTAATTCGGCCCAGTACTTC.

There are many counts of this clonotype. The rearrangement links TRBV6-1 to TRBJ2-4, with 7 nucleotides matching TRBD2. Unmatched junction bases numbered 7, after V lost 1 base and J lost 7 bases. CDR1 MNHNS and CDR2 SASEGT come from the germline V gene. The CDR3 spans 15 residues. CDR3 coding DNA: TGTGCCAGCAGTGAAGAATGGGAGGGGTTGAACATTCAGTACTTC. Amino acids: CASSEEWEGLNIQYF.

The rearrangement joins TRBV6-5 to TRBJ2-3; TRBD2 is a possible D gene (6 bases). CDR3 length: 14 residues. Trimming took 6 bases from V and 5 from J, leaving 15 bases between them. The germline CDR1 and CDR2 sequences are MNHEY and SVGAGI. In DNA form, the CDR3 reads TGTGCCAGCAGCCCCGCGGGACCGTTAGATACGCAGTATTTT. Its protein product is CASSPAGPLDTQYF.

This clonotype was observed a few times. This chain connects TRBV4-3 to TRBJ1-1; no clear D. CDR1 and CDR2 (germline): LGHNA, YSLEER. Trimming stripped 4 bases from V and 1 base from J, with 10 bases between. CDR3 length: 14 amino acids. The CDR3 reads CASSPLHSNTEAFF. As DNA, the CDR3 is TGCGCCAGCAGCCCGCTTCACTCGAACACTGAAGCTTTCTTT.

This chain connects TRBV28 to TRBJ1-2; a possible D gene is TRBD1 (5 bases). The germline CDR1 and CDR2 sequences are MDHEN and SYDVKM. Trimming removed 7 bases from V and 3 bases from J, with 15 bases in between. The CDR3 sequence is 14 residues long. The CDR3 DNA sequence: TGTGCCAGCAAGGGGTTCAGGGTTGACTATGGCTACACCTTC. Translating it yields CASKGFRVDYGYTF.

In this sample, this clonotype turned up a few times. The chain uses TRBV12-3 or TRBV12-4 and TRBJ1-1, with 9 nucleotides matching TRBD1. J lost 5 bases, V lost 6 bases, and 13 bases had no gene match. This CDR3 is built from 16 residues. CDR3: CASSLTGGSVLTEAFF. The DNA for the CDR3 is TGTGCCAGCAGCCTGACAGGGGGATCCGTTTTAACTGAAGCTTTCTTT.

The chain is built from TRBV29-1 and TRBJ2-5; 7 bases map to TRBD2. CDR3 length: 13 amino acids. With 3 bases clipped from V and 5 bases from J, the junction kept 6 bases outside the gene matches. In germline, CDR1 is SQVTM, CDR2 ANQGSEA. CDR3 sequence reads: CSVETSIWETQYF. The CDR3 DNA follows: TGCAGCGTTGAGACTAGCATATGGGAGACCCAGTACTTC.

This clonotype was seen ten or more times. V is TRBV6-5 and J is TRBJ1-2; D uncertain. The germline V gene has CDR1 MNHEY and CDR2 SVGAGI. The CDR3 sequence is 14 residues long. V shed 5 bases and J shed 5 bases, with 15 bases lying between them. Here the CDR3 reads CASSNAGRWYGYTF. CDR3 DNA sequence: TGTGCCAGCAGTAATGCCGGGAGGTGGTATGGCTACACCTTC.

The chain carries TRBV6-2 or TRBV6-3 and TRBJ2-5; TRBD2 agrees at 7 bases. There are 17 residues in the CDR3. The V gene's germline CDR1 is MNHEY and CDR2 SVGEGT. The trim removed 2 bases at V and 5 bases at J, leaving 14 bases unmatched. As DNA, the CDR3 is TGTGCCAGCAGTTACCACGGGACTACCTATCTGAGGGAGACCCAGTACTTC. It translates to CASSYHGTTYLRETQYF.

This clonotype was picked up a small number of times. The chain recombines TRBV6-2 or TRBV6-3 with TRBJ2-5; D remains ambiguous. Trimming removed 2 bases at V and 4 bases at J, with 5 bases between. The CDR3 length is 12 residues. Germline V lookup: CDR1 MNHEY, CDR2 SVGEGT. CDR3 sequence: CASSYTGETQYF. The CDR3 coding sequence is TGTGCCAGCAGTTACACGGGAGAGACCCAGTACTTC.

This clonotype was recorded a few times. The J gene is TRBJ2-4, the V gene TRBV25-1; no definite D call. This CDR3 spans 12 amino acids. The V and J ends lost 5 bases and 3 bases respectively, with 5 bases between them. Germline V gene sequence: CDR1 MGHDK, CDR2 SYGVNS. Written as DNA, the CDR3 is TGTGCCAGCAGTCGGGTCAAAAACATTCAGTACTTC. Translated, it gives CASSRVKNIQYF.

This clonotype was observed many times. The rearrangement joins TRBV7-3 to TRBJ2-5; 7 positions agree with TRBD2. Trimming took 5 bases from V and 5 from J; bases not matched to a gene: 5. This CDR3 is 13 amino acids long. Per germline, CDR1 SGHTA and CDR2 FQGTGA. The CDR3 is CASSLREGETQYF. CDR3 coding DNA: TGTGCCAGCAGCCTCAGGGAGGGGGAGACCCAGTACTTC.

This clonotype showed up many times. V and J are TRBV6-5 and TRBJ1-1; possibly TRBD1 for D (5 bases). This CDR3 has 14 amino acids. The germline CDR1 and CDR2 sequences are MNHEY and SVGAGI. With 4 bases removed from V and 3 bases from J, the gap between germline ends came to 12 bases. The CDR3 coding sequence is TGTGCCAGCAGTTTATATGTGGGGGACACTGAAGCTTTCTTT. Encoded protein: CASSLYVGDTEAFF.

This clonotype was found a few times. At one end, the junction sequence differs from germline, possibly due to a read error. The V call is TRBV7-7, the J call TRBJ2-5; TRBD2 might be the D (7 bases). The V gene's germline CDR1 is SSHAT and CDR2 FNYEAQ (reference sequence). The CDR3 runs 16 residues. CDR3 loop: CASSFNGGPFPETQYF. DNA for the CDR3: TGTGCTAGCAGCTTCAACGGGGGGCCGTTTCCAGAGACCCAGTACTTC.